This record concerns one T cell receptor (beta chain) sequence. This clone's antigen is unknown. No much larger clone exists at a distance of one base, and base qualities are not known. These data are taken from a study of CD8 T cells in ankylosing spondylitis (dated by TCRdb to about 2017). For the study in its entirety: To find TCR variants linked to disease, the study profiled T cell receptor beta repertoires in ankylosing spondylitis patients and healthy donors. Peripheral blood samples were taken, and synovial fluid was additionally collected from ankylosing spondylitis patients. The full study cohort was made up of roughly 25 ankylosing spondylitis patients and approximately 100 healthy donors.

V loses 0 bases, J loses 3 bases, and the germline ends lie 4 bases apart. Its CDR3 holds 13 amino acids, cysteine through phenylalanine. Of the read, only the CDR3 DNA is kept; its 39 bases are in frame from base 1. CDR1 and CDR2 (LNHNV, YYDKDF) derive from the germline V gene (reference sequence). Overall study results and their limits: A TCR beta motif of several highly homologous amino acid variants appeared characteristic of blood from ankylosing spondylitis patients. According to the report, matched synovial fluid samples from ankylosing spondylitis patients were significantly enriched for the disease-linked clones. A CD8+ phenotype was shown by the disease-linked clones, which were found at relatively low frequencies in peripheral blood. Some motif variants had previously been reported in the synovial fluid and blood of reactive arthritis patients, which suggests shared mechanisms of disease initiation.

The sequencer was an Illumina HiSeq 2500. TCR beta libraries were prepared by quantitative 5'-RACE with molecular barcodes. Per the original workflow: Disease-linked TCR variants were identified with a new computational method built on a probabilistic model of VDJ rearrangement. The raw public reads went through TCRdb reprocessing: fastp at Q25, MiXCR clone calling, in-frame beta chains kept. Rows merge per CDR3 protein into single entries with the most common DNA and genes. TCRdb's processing, not the authors', yielded these V and J calls. A total of around 320,000 distinct CDR3 sequences appear in this sample, around 20% of them only once. 3.5% to 4.5% of the sample comes from the top ten.

Recombination linked TRBV15 to TRBJ2-3; the D gene is unclear. The source material was blood, either unsorted or a sorted T cell fraction (not recorded which). This TCR came from a female donor with ankylosing spondylitis or in good health (not recorded which). The CDR3 region has the sequence CATSRDATDTQYF. The sequenced DNA: TGTGCCACCAGCAGAGACGCGACAGATACGCAGTATTTT.